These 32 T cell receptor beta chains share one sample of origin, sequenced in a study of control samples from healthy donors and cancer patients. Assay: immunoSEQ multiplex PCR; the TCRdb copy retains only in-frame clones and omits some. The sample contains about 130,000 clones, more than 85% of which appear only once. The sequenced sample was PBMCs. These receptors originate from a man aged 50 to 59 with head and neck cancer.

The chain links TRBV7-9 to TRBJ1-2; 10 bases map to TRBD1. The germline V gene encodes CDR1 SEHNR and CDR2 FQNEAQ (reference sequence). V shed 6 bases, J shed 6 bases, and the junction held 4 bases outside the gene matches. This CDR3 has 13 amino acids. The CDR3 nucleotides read TGTGCCAGCAGAAGGACAGGGGGAGATGGCTACACCTTC. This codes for CASRRTGGDGYTF.

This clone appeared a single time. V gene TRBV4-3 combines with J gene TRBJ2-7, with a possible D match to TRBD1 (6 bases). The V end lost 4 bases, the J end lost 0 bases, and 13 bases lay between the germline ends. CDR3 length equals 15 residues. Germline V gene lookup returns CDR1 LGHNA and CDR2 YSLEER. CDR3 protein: CASSPADRNSYEQYF. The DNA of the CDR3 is TGCGCCAGCAGCCCCGCGGACAGAAACTCCTACGAGCAGTACTTC.

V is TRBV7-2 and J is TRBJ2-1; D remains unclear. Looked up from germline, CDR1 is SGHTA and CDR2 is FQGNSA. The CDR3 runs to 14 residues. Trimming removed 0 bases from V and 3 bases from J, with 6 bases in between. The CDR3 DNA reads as TGTGCCAGCAGCTTAGCACCAGGCTACAATGAGCAGTTCTTC. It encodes CASSLAPGYNEQFF.

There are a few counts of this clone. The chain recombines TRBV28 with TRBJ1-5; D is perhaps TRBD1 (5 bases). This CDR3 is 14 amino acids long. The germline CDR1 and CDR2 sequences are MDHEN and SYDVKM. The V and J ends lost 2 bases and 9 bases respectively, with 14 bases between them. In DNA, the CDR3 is TGTGCCAGCAGTTTAGGGGGGGTGGTACGGCCCCAGCATTTT. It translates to CASSLGGVVRPQHF.

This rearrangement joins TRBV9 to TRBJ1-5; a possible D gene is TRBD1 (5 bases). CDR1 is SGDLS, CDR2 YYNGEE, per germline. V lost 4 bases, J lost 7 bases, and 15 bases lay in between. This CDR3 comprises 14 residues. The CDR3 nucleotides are TGTGCCAGCAGCCCCCGGGGGGGAGGGCAGCCCCAGCATTTT. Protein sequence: CASSPRGGGQPQHF.

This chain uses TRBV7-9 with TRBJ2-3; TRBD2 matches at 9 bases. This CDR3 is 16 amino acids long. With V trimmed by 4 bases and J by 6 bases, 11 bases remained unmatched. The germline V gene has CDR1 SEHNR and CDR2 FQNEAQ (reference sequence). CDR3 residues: CASSSLAGAPGDTQYF. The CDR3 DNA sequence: TGTGCCAGCAGCTCCTTAGCGGGGGCCCCCGGGGATACGCAGTATTTT.

This chain's CDR3 is CASSPPLRTSGHNEQFF. For the CDR3, the DNA is TGTGCCAGCAGTCCGCCTCTGCGAACTAGCGGCCACAATGAGCAGTTCTTC. The chain joins TRBV28 to TRBJ2-1; 8 nucleotides line up with TRBD2. V trimming: 5 bases; J trimming: 5 bases; junction bases outside the gene matches: 14. CDR3 length: 17 residues. Germline lookup yields CDR1 MDHEN and CDR2 SYDVKM.

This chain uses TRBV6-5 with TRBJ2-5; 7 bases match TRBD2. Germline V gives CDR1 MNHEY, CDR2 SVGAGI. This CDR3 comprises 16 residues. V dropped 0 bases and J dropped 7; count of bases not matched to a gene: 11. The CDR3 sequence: CASSYSQRGRLRTQYF. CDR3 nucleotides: TGTGCCAGCAGTTACTCTCAGCGGGGACGATTGAGGACCCAGTACTTC.

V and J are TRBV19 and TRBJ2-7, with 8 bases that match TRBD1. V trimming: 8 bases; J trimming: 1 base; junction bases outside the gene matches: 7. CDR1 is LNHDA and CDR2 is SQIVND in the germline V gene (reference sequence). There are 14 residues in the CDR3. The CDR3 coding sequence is TGTGCCAGTCGGGATACAGGGGGGTCCTACGAGCAGTACTTC. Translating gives CASRDTGGSYEQYF.

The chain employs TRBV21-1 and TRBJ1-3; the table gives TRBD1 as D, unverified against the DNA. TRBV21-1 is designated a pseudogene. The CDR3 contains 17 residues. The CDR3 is CASSKKGAGISGNTIYF. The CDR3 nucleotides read TGTGCCAGCAGCAAAAAAGGGGCAGGGATCTCTGGAAACACCATATATTTT.

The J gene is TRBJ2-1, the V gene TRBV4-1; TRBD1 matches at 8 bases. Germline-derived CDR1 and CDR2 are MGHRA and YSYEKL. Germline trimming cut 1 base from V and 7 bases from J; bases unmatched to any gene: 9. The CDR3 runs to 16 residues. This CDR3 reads CASSQVGQDRGNEQFF. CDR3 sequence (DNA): TGCGCCAGCAGCCAAGTTGGCCAAGACAGGGGTAATGAGCAGTTCTTC.

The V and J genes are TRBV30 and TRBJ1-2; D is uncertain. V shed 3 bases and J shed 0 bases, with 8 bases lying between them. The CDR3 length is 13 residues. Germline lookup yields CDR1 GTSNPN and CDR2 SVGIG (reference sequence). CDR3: CAWRPKANYGYTF. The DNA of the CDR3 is TGTGCCTGGAGGCCGAAAGCTAACTATGGCTACACCTTC.

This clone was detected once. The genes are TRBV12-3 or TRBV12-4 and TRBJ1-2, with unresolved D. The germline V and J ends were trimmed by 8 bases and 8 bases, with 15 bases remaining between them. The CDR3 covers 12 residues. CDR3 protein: CASWGTAGGYTF. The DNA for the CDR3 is TGTGCCAGCTGGGGTACGGCGGGCGGCTACACCTTC.

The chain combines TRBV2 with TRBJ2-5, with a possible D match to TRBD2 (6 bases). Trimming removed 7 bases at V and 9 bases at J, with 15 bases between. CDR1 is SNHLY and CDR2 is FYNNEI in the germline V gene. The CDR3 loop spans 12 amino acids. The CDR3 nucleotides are TGTGCCAGCACGGAGGGGTTGGGTGCCCAGTACTTC. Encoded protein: CASTEGLGAQYF.

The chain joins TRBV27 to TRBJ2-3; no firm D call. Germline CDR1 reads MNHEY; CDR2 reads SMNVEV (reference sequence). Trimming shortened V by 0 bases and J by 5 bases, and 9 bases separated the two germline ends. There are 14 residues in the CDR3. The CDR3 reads CASSLSRPLDTQYF. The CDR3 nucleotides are TGTGCCAGCAGTTTATCCCGTCCGTTAGATACGCAGTATTTT.

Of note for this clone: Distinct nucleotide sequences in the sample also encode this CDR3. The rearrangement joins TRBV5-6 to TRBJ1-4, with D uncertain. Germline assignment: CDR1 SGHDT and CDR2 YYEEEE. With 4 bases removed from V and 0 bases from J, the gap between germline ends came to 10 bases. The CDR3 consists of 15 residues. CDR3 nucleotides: TGTGCCAGCAGCCTCCGTTTTGCAACTAATGAAAAACTGTTTTTT. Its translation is CASSLRFATNEKLFF.

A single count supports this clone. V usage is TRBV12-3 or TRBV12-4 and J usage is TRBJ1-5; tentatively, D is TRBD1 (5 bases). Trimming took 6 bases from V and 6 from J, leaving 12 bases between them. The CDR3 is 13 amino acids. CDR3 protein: CASSRSGTQPQHF. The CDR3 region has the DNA TGTGCCAGCAGCCGAAGCGGGACTCAGCCCCAGCATTTT.

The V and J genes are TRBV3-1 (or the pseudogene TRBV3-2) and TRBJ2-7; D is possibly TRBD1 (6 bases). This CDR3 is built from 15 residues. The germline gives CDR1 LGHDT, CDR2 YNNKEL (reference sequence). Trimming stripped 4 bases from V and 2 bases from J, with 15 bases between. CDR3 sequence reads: CASSRGPPLAYEQYF. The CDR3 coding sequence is TGTGCCAGCAGCCGGGGGCCACCCCTTGCCTACGAGCAGTACTTC.

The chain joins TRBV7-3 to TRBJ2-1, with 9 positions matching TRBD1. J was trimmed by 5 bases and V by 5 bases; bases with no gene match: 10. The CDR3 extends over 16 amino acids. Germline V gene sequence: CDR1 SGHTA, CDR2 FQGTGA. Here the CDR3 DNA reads TGTGCCAGCAGCCTGCGCCCGGGACAGGGAAACAATGAGCAGTTCTTC. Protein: CASSLRPGQGNNEQFF.

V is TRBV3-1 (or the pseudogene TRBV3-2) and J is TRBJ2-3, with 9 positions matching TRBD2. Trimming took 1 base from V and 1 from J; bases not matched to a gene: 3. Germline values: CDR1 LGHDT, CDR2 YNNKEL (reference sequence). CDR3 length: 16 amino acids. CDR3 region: CASSQAVAGGTDTQYF. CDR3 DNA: TGTGCCAGCAGCCAAGCGGTAGCGGGGGGCACAGATACGCAGTATTTT.

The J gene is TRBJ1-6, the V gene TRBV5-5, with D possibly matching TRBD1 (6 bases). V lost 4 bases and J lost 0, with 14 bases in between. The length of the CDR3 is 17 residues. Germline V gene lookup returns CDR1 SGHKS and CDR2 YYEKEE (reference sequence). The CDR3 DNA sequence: TGTGCCAGCAGCCCAATCCAGGGGAGCTCCTATAATTCACCCCTCCACTTT. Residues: CASSPIQGSSYNSPLHF. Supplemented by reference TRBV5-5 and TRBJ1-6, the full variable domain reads DAGVTQSPTHLIKTRGQQVTLRCSPISGHKSVSWYQQVLGQGPQFIFQYYEKEERGRGNFPDRFSARQFPNYSSELNVNALLLGDSALYLCASSPIQGSSYNSPLHFGNGTRLTVT.

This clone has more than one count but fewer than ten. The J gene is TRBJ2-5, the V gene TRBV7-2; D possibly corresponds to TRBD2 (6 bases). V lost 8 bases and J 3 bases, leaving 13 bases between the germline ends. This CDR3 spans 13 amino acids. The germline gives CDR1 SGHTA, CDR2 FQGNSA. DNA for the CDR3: TGTGCCAGCGGGAGCGGGCCAAAAGAGACCCAGTACTTC. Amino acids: CASGSGPKETQYF.

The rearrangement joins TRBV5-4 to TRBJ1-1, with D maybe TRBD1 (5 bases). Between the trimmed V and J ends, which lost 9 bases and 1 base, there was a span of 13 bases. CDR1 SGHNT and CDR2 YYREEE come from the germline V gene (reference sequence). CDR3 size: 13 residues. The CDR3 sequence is CATKNTGNTEAFF. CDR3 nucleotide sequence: TGTGCCACCAAAAATACAGGGAACACTGAAGCTTTCTTT.

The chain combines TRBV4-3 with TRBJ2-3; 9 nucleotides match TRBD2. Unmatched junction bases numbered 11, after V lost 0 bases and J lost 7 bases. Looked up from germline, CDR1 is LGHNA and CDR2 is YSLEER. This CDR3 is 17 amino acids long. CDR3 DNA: TGCGCCAGCAGCCAAGATCTTCGGCGGGGGGGCCTGTATACGCAGTATTTT. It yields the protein CASSQDLRRGGLYTQYF.

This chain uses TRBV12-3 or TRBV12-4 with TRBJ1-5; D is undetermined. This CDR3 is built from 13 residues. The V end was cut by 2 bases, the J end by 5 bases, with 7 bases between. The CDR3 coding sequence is TGTGCCAGCAGTTTACAGTCCCATCAGCCCCAGCATTTT. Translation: CASSLQSHQPQHF.

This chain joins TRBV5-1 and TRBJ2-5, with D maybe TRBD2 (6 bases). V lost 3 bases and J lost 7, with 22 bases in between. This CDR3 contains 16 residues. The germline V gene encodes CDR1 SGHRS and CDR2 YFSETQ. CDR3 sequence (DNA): TGCGCCAGCAGCTCGGGGGACCTCATCGGACCAGGGACCCAGTACTTC. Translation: CASSSGDLIGPGTQYF.

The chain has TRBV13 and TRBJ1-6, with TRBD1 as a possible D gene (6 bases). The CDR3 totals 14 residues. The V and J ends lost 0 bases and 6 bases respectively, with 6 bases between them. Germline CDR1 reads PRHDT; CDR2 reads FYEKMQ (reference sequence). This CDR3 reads CASSLGQGNSPLHF. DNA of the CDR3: TGTGCCAGCAGCTTAGGACAGGGTAATTCACCCCTCCACTTT.

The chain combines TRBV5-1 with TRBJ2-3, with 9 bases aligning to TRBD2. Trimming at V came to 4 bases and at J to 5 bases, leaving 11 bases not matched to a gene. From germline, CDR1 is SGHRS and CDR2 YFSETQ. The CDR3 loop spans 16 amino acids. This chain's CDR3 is CASSPPAGGHVDTQYF. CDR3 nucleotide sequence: TGCGCCAGCAGCCCCCCGGCGGGGGGGCATGTAGATACGCAGTATTTT.

The CDR3 loop is CASSHRDGVYEQYF. The CDR3 region has the DNA TGTGCCAGCAGTCACCGGGACGGAGTCTACGAGCAGTACTTC. The genes are TRBV28 and TRBJ2-7; the D call may be TRBD1 or TRBD2 (5 bases each). This CDR3 comprises 14 residues. Trimming removed 5 bases at V and 3 bases at J, with 14 bases between. Germline CDR1 reads MDHEN; CDR2 reads SYDVKM.

In DNA form, the CDR3 reads TGCGCCAGCAGCTTGAGGGAAGGGAGGGTATTCACTGAAGCTTTCTTT. Residues: CASSLREGRVFTEAFF. The chain couples TRBV5-1 to TRBJ1-1; the D is unclear. This CDR3 spans 16 amino acids. Germline V CDR1 and CDR2: SGHRS, YFSETQ. With 1 base removed from V and 4 bases from J, the gap between germline ends came to 17 bases.

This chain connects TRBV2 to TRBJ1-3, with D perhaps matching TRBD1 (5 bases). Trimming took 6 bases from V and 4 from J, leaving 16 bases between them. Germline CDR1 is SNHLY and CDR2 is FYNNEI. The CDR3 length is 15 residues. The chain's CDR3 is CASRGILRDGNTIYF. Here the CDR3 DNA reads TGTGCCAGCAGGGGAATATTAAGGGACGGAAACACCATATATTTT.

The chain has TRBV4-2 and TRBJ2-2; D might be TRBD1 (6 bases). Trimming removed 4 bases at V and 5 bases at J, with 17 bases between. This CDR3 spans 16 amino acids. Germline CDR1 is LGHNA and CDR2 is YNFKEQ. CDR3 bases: TGTGCCAGCAGCCGCTTTCAGGGGCTCGGAACCGGGGAGCTGTTTTTT. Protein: CASSRFQGLGTGELFF.